A single sample gave rise to the 5 T cell receptor beta chains below, sequenced in a study of blood T cells in healthy people across ages. For the second PCR, which ran for 7 to 11 cycles, a sample-barcoded 5' primer and a J-beta primer mix were used. TCRdb recomputed calls from the 5' RACE reads with MiXCR, one row per CDR3 protein. The sample contains around 690,000 distinct CDR3 sequences, around three fifths of which appear only once. Material for sequencing was blood. The receptors here all came from a man between 60 and 75 years old in good health.

This CDR3 is CASSQDHGARGYTF. The CDR3 region has the DNA TGTGCCAGCAGCCAAGATCACGGGGCGCGTGGCTACACCTTC. V is TRBV3-1 and J is TRBJ1-2; D may be TRBD1 (5 bases). Trimming stripped 0 bases from V and 7 bases from J, with 12 bases between. The CDR3 totals 14 residues. The V gene's germline CDR1 is LGHDT and CDR2 YNNKEL (reference sequence).

The chain uses TRBV2 and TRBJ2-4; D is ambiguous. Trimming took off 6 bases at V and 8 bases at J, with 17 bases between the two ends. This CDR3 is 14 amino acids long. CDR1 SNHLY and CDR2 FYNNEI come from the germline V gene. The CDR3 coding sequence is TGTGCCAGCAGAGATCCGGGCTTTCCGGACATTCAGTACTTC. Its protein is CASRDPGFPDIQYF.

The rearrangement joins TRBV10-3 to TRBJ2-1; 14 bases are shared with TRBD2. J was trimmed by 8 bases and V by 8 bases; bases with no gene match: 11. The length of the CDR3 is 16 residues. Germline V lookup: CDR1 ENHRY, CDR2 SYGVKD. DNA for the CDR3: TGTGCCATCGCCCTGACTAGCGGGGGGGCGATGGATGAGCAGTTCTTC. It specifies CAIALTSGGAMDEQFF.

This chain links TRBV5-1 with TRBJ1-4; D ambiguous. The ends were cut back, 0 bases at V and 7 bases at J, with 13 bases in the middle. CDR1 and CDR2 from the germline V gene are SGHRS and YFSETQ. This CDR3 contains 15 residues. The CDR3 sequence is CASSLVPGVGEKLFF. The CDR3 DNA sequence: TGCGCCAGCAGCTTGGTACCGGGTGTTGGTGAAAAACTGTTTTTT. The complete variable domain, with remaining parts taken from reference TRBV5-1 and TRBJ1-4, reads KAGVTQTPRYLIKTRGQQVTLSCSPISGHRSVSWYQQTPGQGLQFLFEYFSETQRNKGNFPGRFSGRQFSNSRSEMNVSTLELGDSALYLCASSLVPGVGEKLFFGSGTQLSVL.

This clonotype has just one count. The rearrangement links TRBV3-1 to TRBJ2-4; 10 nucleotides match TRBD2. The CDR3 is made up of 15 amino acids. J was trimmed by 13 bases and V by 5 bases; bases with no gene match: 14. Germline V gene lookup returns CDR1 LGHDT and CDR2 YNNKEL (reference sequence). DNA of the CDR3: TGTGCCAGCAGCTCGGGGGCTAGCGGGGGACATCGGCAGTACTTC. It is translated as CASSSGASGGHRQYF.